These 21 T cell receptor beta chains share one sample of origin, sequenced in a study of CD8 T cells in Susac syndrome. About 0.45 to 1 ug RNA was reverse transcribed with random hexamers. TCRdb reanalysed the immunoSEQ multiplex PCR reads using MiXCR and keeps one entry per CDR3 protein. The sample yields approximately 190,000 distinct CDR3 sequences, over 90% seen once. Sample: CD8+ T cells from PBMCs. Receptors originate from a human donor with Susac syndrome.

The gene calls are TRBV19 and TRBJ2-2, with D possibly being TRBD1 (5 bases). V lost 4 bases, J lost 5 bases, and 8 bases lay in between. This CDR3 has 13 residues. The V gene's germline CDR1 is LNHDA and CDR2 SQIVND (reference sequence). The DNA of the CDR3 is TGTGCCAGTAGTACAGGGATGACCGGGGAGCTGTTTTTT. This encodes CASSTGMTGELFF.

This sequence joins TRBV10-3 and TRBJ2-4, with D perhaps TRBD1 or TRBD2 (5 bases each). Trimming removed 2 bases at V and 7 bases at J, with 6 bases between. CDR1 is ENHRY, CDR2 SYGVKD, per germline. This CDR3 has 12 residues. CDR3 region: CAISEEGNIQYF. The CDR3 DNA reads TGTGCCATCAGTGAGGAGGGGAACATTCAGTACTTC.

The chain couples TRBV12-3 or TRBV12-4 to TRBJ1-2, with TRBD1 as a possible D gene (6 bases). V was pared by 3 bases and J by 4 bases, with 12 bases between. CDR3 length: 14 amino acids. The CDR3 bases are TGTGCCAGCAGTTTCCAGGGGTCGGGCTATGGCTACACCTTC. Translating gives CASSFQGSGYGYTF.

This chain uses TRBV20-1 with TRBJ1-3, with D uncertain. V gave up 0 bases and J gave up 0 bases, with 6 bases separating them. CDR3 size: 14 residues. The germline gives CDR1 DFQATT, CDR2 SNEGSKA (reference sequence). The CDR3 DNA reads TGCAGTGCTAGAGAAGGATTCTCTGGAAACACCATATATTTT. Translating it yields CSAREGFSGNTIYF.

This clonotype occurred a few times. This chain connects TRBV25-1 to TRBJ1-5; D gene ambiguous. This CDR3 contains 13 residues. Germline lookup yields CDR1 MGHDK and CDR2 SYGVNS. V lost 5 bases and J lost 0, with 5 bases in between. The CDR3 loop is CASSSGSNQPQHF. DNA for the CDR3: TGTGCCAGCAGTTCGGGTAGCAATCAGCCCCAGCATTTT.

The chain combines TRBV9 with TRBJ1-4; possible D gene TRBD1, 6 bases. CDR3 size: 14 residues. Deletions cut 4 bases from V and 8 bases from J, with 15 bases between. Germline CDR1 is SGDLS and CDR2 is YYNGEE. The CDR3 region is CASSRQGIGEKLFF. The DNA of the CDR3 is TGTGCCAGCAGCCGGCAGGGGATAGGAGAAAAACTGTTTTTT.

The CDR3 reads CASSPKWWGPESDTQYF. CDR3 nucleotides: TGTGCCAGCAGTCCAAAGTGGTGGGGGCCTGAATCAGATACGCAGTATTTT. The V gene is TRBV5-6, the J gene TRBJ2-3; TRBD1 is a possible D gene (6 bases). CDR1 is SGHDT and CDR2 is YYEEEE in the germline V gene. The V and J ends lost 5 bases and 4 bases respectively, with 23 bases between them. This CDR3 region has 17 residues.

This clonotype occurred once. CDR3 nucleotide sequence: TGTGCCTGGAGTGGGGCCGAGACTGAAGCTTTCTTT. Protein: CAWSGAETEAFF. The chain carries TRBV30 and TRBJ1-1; D unresolved. Germline V gene data show CDR1 as GTSNPN and CDR2 as SVGIG (reference sequence). Trimming removed 1 base at V and 5 bases at J, with 8 bases between. The CDR3 is 12 amino acids.

The gene calls are TRBV28 and TRBJ2-7, with 12 bases fitting TRBD2. The V and J ends lost 5 bases and 5 bases, in that order; junction bases with no gene match: 10. The CDR3 is 16 residues long. Germline values: CDR1 MDHEN, CDR2 SYDVKM. The CDR3 DNA reads as TGTGCCAGCAGTAGCCCCGGGACTAGCGGGTTAGACGAGCAGTACTTC. Translated: CASSSPGTSGLDEQYF.

The chain joins TRBV12-3 or TRBV12-4 to TRBJ2-1; no firm D call. The CDR3 sequence is 14 residues long. The V gene lost 3 bases and the J gene lost 1 base, with 7 bases spanning the gap. CDR3 coding DNA: TGTGCCAGCAGTTTCGTCCAATCCTACAATGAGCAGTTCTTC. Its translation: CASSFVQSYNEQFF.

The chain links TRBV18 to TRBJ2-7; 7 nucleotides line up with TRBD1. J gave up 2 bases and V 0 bases, and 4 bases lay outside the gene matches. This CDR3 is 15 amino acids long. The germline V gene has CDR1 KGHSH and CDR2 LQKENI. DNA of the CDR3: TGTGCCAGCTCACCACCGGACAGGTTCCCCTACGAGCAGTACTTC. The encoded protein is CASSPPDRFPYEQYF.

The chain is built from TRBV4-1 and TRBJ2-1; 11 bases line up with TRBD1. V gave up 6 bases and J gave up 7 bases; unmatched junction bases: 2. In germline, CDR1 is MGHRA, CDR2 YSYEKL. This CDR3 comprises 13 residues. The CDR3 DNA reads as TGCGCCAGCAGGGGACAGGGGGTTAATGAGCAGTTCTTC. The encoded protein is CASRGQGVNEQFF.

The rearrangement uses TRBV9 and TRBJ2-7, with D possibly TRBD2 on 7 matching bases. V lost 3 bases, J lost 5 bases, and 18 bases lay in between. The germline gives CDR1 SGDLS, CDR2 YYNGEE. The CDR3 covers 15 residues. CDR3 in amino acids: CASSGPVERDNEQYF. DNA of the CDR3: TGTGCCAGCAGCGGCCCAGTTGAGCGGGACAACGAGCAGTACTTC. Full variable domain (outside the CDR3, taken from reference TRBV9 and TRBJ2-7): DSGVTQTPKHLITATGQRVTLRCSPRSGDLSVYWYQQSLDQGLQFLIQYYNGEERAKGNILERFSAQQFPDLHSELNLSSLELGDSALYFCASSGPVERDNEQYFGPGTRLTVT.

The rearrangement uses TRBV19 and TRBJ1-1; D is undetermined. Germline V gene data show CDR1 as LNHDA and CDR2 as SQIVND (reference sequence). This CDR3 has 12 amino acids. The V end lost 7 bases, the J end lost 6 bases, and 12 bases lay between the germline ends. For the CDR3, the DNA is TGTGCCAGTACCAGGCCTGGCGCTGAAGCTTTCTTT. This codes for CASTRPGAEAFF.

The chain joins TRBV20-1 to TRBJ2-1, with 11 bases that match TRBD2. CDR1 DFQATT and CDR2 SNEGSKA come from the germline V gene (reference sequence). The CDR3 is 15 amino acids. Trimming cost V 3 bases and J 7 bases; bases outside gene matches: 8. CDR3 protein: CSARATSGAGNEQFF. In DNA, the CDR3 is TGCAGTGCTAGGGCGACTAGCGGGGCGGGGAATGAGCAGTTCTTC.

The chain is built from TRBV28 and TRBJ2-7; 7 bases are shared with TRBD2. Germline V gives CDR1 MDHEN, CDR2 SYDVKM. There are 14 residues in the CDR3. V lost 5 bases and J lost 2; bases outside the gene matches: 6. This CDR3 is CASSPGLVTYEQYF. The CDR3, as DNA: TGTGCCAGCAGTCCAGGACTAGTAACCTACGAGCAGTACTTC.

The chain has TRBV20-1 and TRBJ2-7; D perhaps matches TRBD2 (6 bases). CDR3 length equals 15 residues. The V end was cut by 0 bases, the J end by 3 bases, with 15 bases between. Germline assignment: CDR1 DFQATT and CDR2 SNEGSKA (reference sequence). This chain's CDR3 is CSARDKSGSLYEQYF. CDR3 DNA: TGCAGTGCTAGAGATAAGAGCGGGTCCCTCTACGAGCAGTACTTC.

This chain uses TRBV6-4 with TRBJ2-7; 7 bases match TRBD1. Germline CDR1 and CDR2: MRHNA and SNTAGT. The J segment lost 5 bases and the V segment lost 1 base, leaving 8 bases of the junction unmatched. This CDR3 has 15 residues. This CDR3 reads CASSDLGQGDDEQYF. CDR3 bases: TGTGCCAGCAGTGACTTAGGGCAGGGGGACGACGAGCAGTACTTC.

The chain links TRBV19 to TRBJ1-5, with TRBD1 as a possible D gene (6 bases). Germline loops: CDR1 LNHDA, CDR2 SQIVND (reference sequence). CDR3 length equals 14 residues. V gave up 0 bases and J gave up 6 bases, with 9 bases separating them. In DNA, the CDR3 is TGTGCCAGTAGTATAGATTGGGGGGCTCAGCCCCAGCATTTT. Translating gives CASSIDWGAQPQHF.

V usage is TRBV9 and J usage is TRBJ2-3; a possible D gene is TRBD2 (6 bases). V was clipped by 0 bases and J by 0 bases, with 8 bases between them. The CDR3 extends over 15 amino acids. Germline assignment: CDR1 SGDLS and CDR2 YYNGEE. The CDR3 nucleotides read TGTGCCAGCAGCGTAGGTGCGGGGAGCACAGATACGCAGTATTTT. Its translation: CASSVGAGSTDTQYF.

This sequence joins TRBV7-2 and TRBJ1-2, with D perhaps matching TRBD1 (5 bases). The CDR3 runs 14 residues. CDR1 and CDR2 from the germline V gene are SGHTA and FQGNSA. Between the trimmed V and J ends, which lost 4 bases and 5 bases, there was a span of 14 bases. The CDR3 spells CASSSYEGQYGYTF. Here the CDR3 DNA reads TGTGCCAGCAGCTCCTACGAGGGGCAATATGGCTACACCTTC.